This passage covers 17 T cell receptor beta chains from one sample sequenced in a study of shared clonotypes between healthy human individuals. Terminally differentiated effector memory CD45RA+ cells were excluded from the naive CD8 cells, which were CD45RO-negative and positively selected for CCR7. Produced via immunoSEQ multiplex PCR; TCRdb's table is partial and in-frame only. Among about 2.2 million clones listed, 93% were seen once. Sequences were obtained from naive CD8+ T cells from PBMCs. The receptors here all came from a young man in good health. Some clones in this sample may be carry-over from other donors' samples.

This chain connects TRBV27 to TRBJ2-1, with 7 bases identical to TRBD2. Germline V CDR1 and CDR2: MNHEY, SMNVEV (reference sequence). Trimming at V came to 8 bases and at J to 4 bases, leaving 14 bases not matched to a gene. The CDR3 loop spans 16 amino acids. The CDR3 sequence is CASSTMGLTLYNEQFF. The CDR3 coding sequence is TGTGCCAGCTCGACTATGGGACTAACCCTATACAATGAGCAGTTCTTC.

The chain recombines TRBV15 with TRBJ1-2, with 9 nucleotides matching TRBD1. V trimming: 5 bases; J trimming: 13 bases; junction bases outside the gene matches: 23. This CDR3 is 17 amino acids long. Per germline, CDR1 LNHNV and CDR2 YYDKDF (reference sequence). For the CDR3, the DNA is TGTGCCACCAGCGGGAGGTTGGGGCCGGGACAGGGTGCGCAGAGCACCTTC. Its translation: CATSGRLGPGQGAQSTF.

The chain is built from TRBV7-8 and TRBJ2-1; 12 nucleotides align to TRBD2. Germline V gene sequence: CDR1 SGHVS, CDR2 FQNEAQ. CDR3 length equals 16 residues. J was trimmed by 3 bases and V by 5 bases; bases with no gene match: 5. CDR3 nucleotides: TGTGCCAGCAGCAAACTAGCGGGAGGACACTACAATGAGCAGTTCTTC. Translating gives CASSKLAGGHYNEQFF.

The rearrangement links TRBV27 to TRBJ2-7; TRBD1 matches at 9 bases. The J segment lost 5 bases and the V segment lost 5 bases, leaving 7 bases of the junction unmatched. Germline lookup yields CDR1 MNHEY and CDR2 SMNVEV (reference sequence). The length of the CDR3 is 14 residues. CDR3 bases: TGTGCCAGCAGTCCACAGGGGGCGCTGAACGAGCAGTACTTC. This encodes CASSPQGALNEQYF.

This clone occurred once. This chain connects TRBV9 to TRBJ1-2, with 12 positions matching TRBD1. The CDR3 contains 16 residues. Germline V CDR1 and CDR2: SGDLS, YYNGEE. Trimming removed 4 bases from V and 4 bases from J; junction bases left unmatched: 8. DNA for the CDR3: TGTGCCAGCAGCATCGGGACAGGGGGCGGCGGCTATGGCTACACCTTC. Residues: CASSIGTGGGGYGYTF.

In DNA form, the CDR3 reads TGTGCCAGCAGTCCACCTTGGGAACGGGAGGGAAGAAATGAGCAGTTCTTC. Translated, it gives CASSPPWEREGRNEQFF. The V call is TRBV11-2, the J call TRBJ2-1, with 8 bases matching TRBD2. Germline CDR1 SGHAT, CDR2 FQNNGV. Trimming cost V 6 bases and J 7 bases; bases outside gene matches: 17. The CDR3 covers 17 residues.

The V gene is TRBV15, the J gene TRBJ2-7; a possible D gene is TRBD1 (5 bases). There are 15 residues in the CDR3. V dropped 2 bases and J dropped 0 bases, with 11 bases sitting between them. Germline CDR1 reads LNHNV; CDR2 reads YYDKDF (reference sequence). CDR3 in amino acids: CATSRLGEYSYEQYF. CDR3 in DNA: TGTGCCACCAGCAGACTAGGGGAATACTCCTACGAGCAGTACTTC.

The chain joins TRBV15 to TRBJ2-2, with TRBD1 identical over 7 bases. The CDR3 spans 15 residues. CDR1 LNHNV and CDR2 YYDKDF come from the germline V gene (reference sequence). V dropped 5 bases and J dropped 6; count of bases not matched to a gene: 9. The CDR3 DNA follows: TGTGCCACCAGCCCCCTAGGGGGCGAGTCCGGGGAGCTGTTTTTT. Translation gives CATSPLGGESGELFF.

This chain uses TRBV7-9 with TRBJ2-1, with D maybe TRBD2 (6 bases). Germline CDR1 reads SEHNR; CDR2 reads FQNEAQ (reference sequence). V lost 5 bases, J lost 4 bases, and 18 bases lay in between. The CDR3 contains 16 residues. CDR3 residues: CASSTLQRVEYNEQFF. The CDR3 DNA reads TGTGCCAGCAGCACCCTCCAGCGGGTAGAATACAATGAGCAGTTCTTC. The full variable domain, in which reference TRBV7-9 and TRBJ2-1 provide the parts outside the CDR3, is DTGVSQNPRHKITKRGQNVTFRCDPISEHNRLYWYRQTLGQGPEFLTYFQNEAQLEKSRLLSDRFSAERPKGSFSTLEIQRTEQGDSAMYLCASSTLQRVEYNEQFFGPGTRLTVL.

The chain couples TRBV5-8 to TRBJ1-3; 9 bases are a match to TRBD1. The CDR3 runs 15 residues. V was clipped by 4 bases and J by 4 bases; unmatched bases: 6. Germline CDR1 and CDR2: SGHTS and YDEGEE. CDR3 sequence: CASSTDRGGGNTIYF. In DNA, the CDR3 is TGTGCCAGCAGCACGGACAGGGGAGGCGGAAACACCATATATTTT.

Concerning this clone itself: This same CDR3 is encoded by further DNA sequences in the sample. This chain uses TRBV7-3 with TRBJ2-1, with 11 bases matching TRBD2. CDR3 length: 15 amino acids. Germline values: CDR1 SGHTA, CDR2 FQGTGA. V shed 5 bases, J shed 4 bases, and the junction held 4 bases outside the gene matches. CDR3 coding DNA: TGTGCCAGCAGCCCTCTAGCGGGAGGTTACAATGAGCAGTTCTTC. Its translation is CASSPLAGGYNEQFF.

For the CDR3, the DNA is TGTGCCAGCAGTCCCCGGGCGGGACAGGGTTCTGAAGCTTTCTTT. Residues: CASSPRAGQGSEAFF. The V gene is TRBV28, the J gene TRBJ1-1; TRBD1 agrees at 9 bases. The CDR3 consists of 15 residues. Per germline, CDR1 MDHEN and CDR2 SYDVKM. V trimming: 5 bases; J trimming: 6 bases; junction bases outside the gene matches: 10. Looking up the rest from reference TRBV28 and TRBJ1-1 gives the full variable domain: DVKVTQSSRYLVKRTGEKVFLECVQDMDHENMFWYRQDPGLGLRLIYFSYDVKMKEKGDIPEGYSVSREKKERFSLILESASTNQTSMYLCASSPRAGQGSEAFFGQGTRLTVV.

The chain recombines TRBV4-1 with TRBJ2-1; 11 bases are a match to TRBD1. Germline V lookup: CDR1 MGHRA, CDR2 YSYEKL. J gave up 4 bases and V 1 base, and 9 bases lay outside the gene matches. This CDR3 has 18 residues. CDR3 in DNA: TGCGCCAGCAGCCAAGTAGGGATCGGGACAGGGGGATACAATGAGCAGTTCTTC. It translates to CASSQVGIGTGGYNEQFF.

The rearrangement links TRBV6-6 to TRBJ1-5; D unclear. The CDR3 extends over 15 amino acids. Trimming left V 5 bases short and J 4 bases short, with 15 bases between. Germline CDR1 and CDR2: MNHNY and SVGAGI (reference sequence). The CDR3 sequence: CASSPPWTANQPQHF. CDR3 coding DNA: TGTGCCAGCAGTCCCCCTTGGACTGCTAATCAGCCCCAGCATTTT.

Regarding this clone: Additional DNA sequences in this sample encode the identical CDR3. This chain connects TRBV6-6 to TRBJ2-3; TRBD1 might be the D (5 bases). Per the germline V gene, CDR1 is MNHNY and CDR2 is SVGAGI (reference sequence). V lost 0 bases and J 2 bases, leaving 12 bases between the germline ends. The CDR3 is 16 residues long. The CDR3 loop reads CASSYSRQGITDTQYF. Here the CDR3 DNA reads TGTGCCAGCAGTTACTCGCGCCAGGGTATCACAGATACGCAGTATTTT.

The rearrangement uses TRBV5-4 and TRBJ2-7; TRBD2 agrees at 13 bases. Germline CDR1 SGHNT, CDR2 YYREEE (reference sequence). V trimming: 2 bases; J trimming: 5 bases; junction bases outside the gene matches: 4. The CDR3 loop spans 15 amino acids. The CDR3 here is CASSLLAGGPHEQYF. Here the CDR3 DNA reads TGTGCCAGCAGCTTACTAGCGGGAGGGCCCCACGAGCAGTACTTC.

The chain recombines TRBV27 with TRBJ1-2; D is unclear. In germline, CDR1 is MNHEY, CDR2 SMNVEV (reference sequence). The CDR3 spans 13 residues. V was cut by 4 bases and J by 8 bases, with 14 bases left in between. In DNA, the CDR3 is TGTGCCAGCAGTTCTACGGGTACGAGCGGCTACACCTTC. It encodes CASSSTGTSGYTF.